These 2 T cell receptor beta chains were all obtained from the same sample, sequenced in a study of cytomegalovirus exposure and HLA in healthy donors. PCR primers comprised 60 Vbeta and 13 Jbeta primers. Clones were sequenced by immunoSEQ multiplex PCR, and TCRdb holds only the in-frame ones, with some missing. The repertoire holds approximately 220,000 clones, with over 70% as singletons. Sample: PBMCs. The receptors derive from a boy between 2 and 10 years old in good health and CMV-seronegative.

The sample holds a few counts of this clone. This chain links TRBV12-5 with TRBJ2-1, with TRBD2 identical over 7 bases. V gave up 2 bases and J gave up 9 bases; unmatched junction bases: 13. The V gene's germline CDR1 is LGHNT and CDR2 FRNRAP. CDR3 size: 16 residues. This CDR3 reads CASGLLGGSLEGEQFF. The CDR3 bases are TGTGCTAGTGGTTTGCTGGGGGGGAGTTTGGAGGGTGAGCAGTTCTTC.

In its sample, this clone was seen a few times. This chain joins TRBV2 and TRBJ1-1; possibly TRBD1 for D (6 bases). CDR1 and CDR2 from the germline V gene are SNHLY and FYNNEI. Deletions cut 6 bases from V and 1 base from J, with 6 bases between. The CDR3 length is 12 residues. CDR3 DNA sequence: TGTGCCAGCAGGGACAGGAACACTGAAGCTTTCTTT. As protein: CASRDRNTEAFF.